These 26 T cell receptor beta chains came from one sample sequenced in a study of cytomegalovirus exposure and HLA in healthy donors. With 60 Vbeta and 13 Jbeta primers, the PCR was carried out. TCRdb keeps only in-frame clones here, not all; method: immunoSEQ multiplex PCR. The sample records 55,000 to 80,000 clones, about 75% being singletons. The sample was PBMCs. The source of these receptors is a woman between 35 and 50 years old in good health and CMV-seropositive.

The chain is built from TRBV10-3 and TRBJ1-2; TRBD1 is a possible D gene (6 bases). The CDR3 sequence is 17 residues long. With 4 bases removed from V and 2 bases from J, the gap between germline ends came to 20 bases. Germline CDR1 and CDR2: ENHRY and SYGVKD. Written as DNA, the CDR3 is TGTGCCATCAGTGGGACCTTACAGGGATCGGCGAACTATGGCTACACCTTC. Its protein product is CAISGTLQGSANYGYTF.

CDR3 loop: CASSQRGGVLGDNEQFF. In nucleotides, the CDR3 is TGTGCCAGCAGCCAAAGGGGCGGGGTGTTAGGGGACAATGAGCAGTTCTTC. The rearrangement joins TRBV14 to TRBJ2-1; tentative D call: TRBD2 (6 bases). Germline CDR1 is SGHDN and CDR2 is FVKESK. The CDR3 loop spans 17 amino acids. With 2 bases removed from V and 5 bases from J, the gap between germline ends came to 19 bases.

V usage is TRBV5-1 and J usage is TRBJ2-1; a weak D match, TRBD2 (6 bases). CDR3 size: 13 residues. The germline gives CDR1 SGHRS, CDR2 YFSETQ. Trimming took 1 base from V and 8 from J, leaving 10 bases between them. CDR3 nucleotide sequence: TGCGCCAGCAGCTTGAGAGGGGACTATGAGCAGTTCTTC. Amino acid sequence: CASSLRGDYEQFF.

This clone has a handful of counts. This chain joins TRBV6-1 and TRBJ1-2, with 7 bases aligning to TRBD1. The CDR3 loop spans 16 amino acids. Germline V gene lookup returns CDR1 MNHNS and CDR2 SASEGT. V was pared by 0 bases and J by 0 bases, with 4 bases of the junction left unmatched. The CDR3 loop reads CASSEAAGTANYGYTF. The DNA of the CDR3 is TGTGCCAGCAGTGAAGCGGCGGGGACAGCTAACTATGGCTACACCTTC.

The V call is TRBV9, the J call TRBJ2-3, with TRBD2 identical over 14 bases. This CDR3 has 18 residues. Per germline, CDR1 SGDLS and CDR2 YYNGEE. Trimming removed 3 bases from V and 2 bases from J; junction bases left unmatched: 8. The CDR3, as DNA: TGTGCCAGCAGCGACCGACTAGCGGGGGGGCGCGACACAGATACGCAGTATTTT. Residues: CASSDRLAGGRDTDTQYF.

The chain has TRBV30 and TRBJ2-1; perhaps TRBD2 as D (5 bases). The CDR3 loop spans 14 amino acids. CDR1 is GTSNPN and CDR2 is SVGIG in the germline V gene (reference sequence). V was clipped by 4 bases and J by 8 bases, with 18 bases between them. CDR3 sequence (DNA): TGTGCCTGGAACATCCGGGGATTTAAAGATGAGCAGTTCTTC. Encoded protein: CAWNIRGFKDEQFF.

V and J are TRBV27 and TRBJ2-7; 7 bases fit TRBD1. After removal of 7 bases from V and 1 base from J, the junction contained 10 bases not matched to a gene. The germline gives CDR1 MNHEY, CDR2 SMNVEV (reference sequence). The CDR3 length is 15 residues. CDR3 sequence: CASTPSTGQSYEQYF. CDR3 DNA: TGTGCCAGCACCCCCTCTACGGGACAGTCCTACGAGCAGTACTTC.

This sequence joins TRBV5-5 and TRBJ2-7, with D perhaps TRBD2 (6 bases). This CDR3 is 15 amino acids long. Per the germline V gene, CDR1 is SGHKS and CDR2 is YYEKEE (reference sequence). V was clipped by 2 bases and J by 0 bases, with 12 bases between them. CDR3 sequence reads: CASSLQGLSSYEQYF. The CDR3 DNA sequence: TGTGCCAGCAGCTTACAAGGACTAAGCTCCTACGAGCAGTACTTC. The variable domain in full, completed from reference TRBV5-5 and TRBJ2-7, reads DAGVTQSPTHLIKTRGQQVTLRCSPISGHKSVSWYQQVLGQGPQFIFQYYEKEERGRGNFPDRFSARQFPNYSSELNVNALLLGDSALYLCASSLQGLSSYEQYFGPGTRLTVT.

This CDR3 is CASSQGLTGVRKEQYF. CDR3 DNA: TGCGCCAGCAGCCAAGGGTTGACAGGGGTGAGGAAAGAGCAGTACTTC. The chain recombines TRBV4-1 with TRBJ2-7, with 8 bases matching TRBD1. Trimming cost V 1 base and J 7 bases; bases outside gene matches: 12. The germline V gene encodes CDR1 MGHRA and CDR2 YSYEKL. CDR3 size: 16 residues.

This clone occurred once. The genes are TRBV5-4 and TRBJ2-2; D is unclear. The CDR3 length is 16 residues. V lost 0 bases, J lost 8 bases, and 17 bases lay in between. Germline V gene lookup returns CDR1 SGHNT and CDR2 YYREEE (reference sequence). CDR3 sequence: CASSLAETRKGGELFF. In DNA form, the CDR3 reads TGTGCCAGCAGCTTGGCCGAGACACGAAAAGGAGGGGAGCTGTTTTTT.

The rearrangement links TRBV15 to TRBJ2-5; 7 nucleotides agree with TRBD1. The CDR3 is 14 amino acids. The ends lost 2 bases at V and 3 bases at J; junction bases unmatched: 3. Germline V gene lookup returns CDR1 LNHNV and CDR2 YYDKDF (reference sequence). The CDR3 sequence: CATSRPGTEETQYF. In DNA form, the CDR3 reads TGTGCCACCAGCAGACCTGGGACAGAAGAGACCCAGTACTTC.

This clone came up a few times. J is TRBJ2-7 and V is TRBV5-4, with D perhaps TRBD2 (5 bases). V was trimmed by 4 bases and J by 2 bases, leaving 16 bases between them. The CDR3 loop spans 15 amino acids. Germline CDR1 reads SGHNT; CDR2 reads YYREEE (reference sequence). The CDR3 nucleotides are TGTGCCAGCAGCCCAGAGAGCGGCAAAACCTACGAGCAGTACTTC. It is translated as CASSPESGKTYEQYF.

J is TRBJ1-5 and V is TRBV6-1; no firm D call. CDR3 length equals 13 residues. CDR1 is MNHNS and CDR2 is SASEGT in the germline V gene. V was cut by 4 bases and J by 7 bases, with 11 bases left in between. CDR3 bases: TGTGCCAGCAGTGTTGAGGGTACACAGCCCCAGCATTTT. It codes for CASSVEGTQPQHF.

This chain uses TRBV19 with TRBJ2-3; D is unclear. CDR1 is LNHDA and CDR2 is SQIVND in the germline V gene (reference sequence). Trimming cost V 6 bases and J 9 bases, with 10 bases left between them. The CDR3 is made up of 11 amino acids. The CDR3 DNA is TGTGCCAGTAGGAGAGAAGAGACGCAGTATTTT. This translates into CASRREETQYF. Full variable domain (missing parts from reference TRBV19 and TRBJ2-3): DGGITQSPKYLFRKEGQNVTLSCEQNLNHDAMYWYRQDPGQGLRLIYYSQIVNDFQKGDIAEGYSVSREKKESFPLTVTSAQKNPTAFYLCASRREETQYFGPGTRLTVL.

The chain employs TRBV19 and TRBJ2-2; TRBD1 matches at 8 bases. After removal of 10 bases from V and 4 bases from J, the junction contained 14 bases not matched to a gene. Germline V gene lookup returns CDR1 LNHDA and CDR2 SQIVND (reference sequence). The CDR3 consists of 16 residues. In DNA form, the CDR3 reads TGTGCCACACAAGTTACCCGACAGGGGAGCACCGGGGAGCTGTTTTTT. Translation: CATQVTRQGSTGELFF. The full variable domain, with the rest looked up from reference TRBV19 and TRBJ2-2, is DGGITQSPKYLFRKEGQNVTLSCEQNLNHDAMYWYRQDPGQGLRLIYYSQIVNDFQKGDIAEGYSVSREKKESFPLTVTSAQKNPTAFYLCATQVTRQGSTGELFFGEGSRLTVL.

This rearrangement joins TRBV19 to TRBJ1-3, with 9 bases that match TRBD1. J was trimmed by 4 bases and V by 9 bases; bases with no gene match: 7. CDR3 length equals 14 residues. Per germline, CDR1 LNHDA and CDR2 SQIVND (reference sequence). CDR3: CASSRTGAGNTIYF. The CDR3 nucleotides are TGTGCCAGCAGCCGGACAGGGGCCGGAAACACCATATATTTT.

CDR3 amino acids: CAWSVGRVITDTQYF. In DNA form, the CDR3 reads TGTGCCTGGAGTGTAGGCAGGGTAATCACAGATACGCAGTATTTT. The rearrangement uses TRBV30 and TRBJ2-3; maybe TRBD1 (5 bases). The germline V and J ends were trimmed by 0 bases and 2 bases, with 12 bases remaining between them. In germline, CDR1 is GTSNPN, CDR2 SVGIG (reference sequence). The CDR3 runs 15 residues. Full variable domain (remainder filled in from reference TRBV30 and TRBJ2-3): SQTIHQWPATLVQPVGSPLSLECTVEGTSNPNLYWYRQAAGRGLQLLFYSVGIGQISSEVPQNLSASRPQDRQFILSSKKLLLSDSGFYLCAWSVGRVITDTQYFGPGTRLTVL.

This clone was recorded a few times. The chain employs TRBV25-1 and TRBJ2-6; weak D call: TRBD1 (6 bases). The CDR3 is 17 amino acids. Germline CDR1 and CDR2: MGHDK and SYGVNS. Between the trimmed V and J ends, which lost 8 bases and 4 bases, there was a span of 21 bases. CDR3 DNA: TGTGCCAGCGAGAGGGGGTCCCGGACGAGAGGGGCCAACGTCCTGACTTTC. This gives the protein CASERGSRTRGANVLTF.

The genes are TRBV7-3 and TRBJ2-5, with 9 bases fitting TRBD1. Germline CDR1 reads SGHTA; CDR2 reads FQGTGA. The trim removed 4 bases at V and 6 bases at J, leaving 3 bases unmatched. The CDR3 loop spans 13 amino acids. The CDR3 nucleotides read TGTGCCAGCAGCTCTGGGACAGGGAAGACCCAGTACTTC. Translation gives CASSSGTGKTQYF.

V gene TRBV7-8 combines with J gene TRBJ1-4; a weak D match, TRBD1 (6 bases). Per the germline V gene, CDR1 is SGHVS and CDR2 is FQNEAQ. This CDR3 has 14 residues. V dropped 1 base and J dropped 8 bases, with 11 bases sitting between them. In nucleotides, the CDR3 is TGTGCCAGCAGCTTAGTGACAGGAAACGAAAAACTGTTTTTT. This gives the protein CASSLVTGNEKLFF.

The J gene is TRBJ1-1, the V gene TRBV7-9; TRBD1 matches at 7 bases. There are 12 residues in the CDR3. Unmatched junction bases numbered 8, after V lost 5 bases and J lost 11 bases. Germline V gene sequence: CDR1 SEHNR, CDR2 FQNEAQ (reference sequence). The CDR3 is CASSQIDREAFF. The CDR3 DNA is TGTGCCAGCAGCCAGATCGACAGGGAGGCTTTCTTT.

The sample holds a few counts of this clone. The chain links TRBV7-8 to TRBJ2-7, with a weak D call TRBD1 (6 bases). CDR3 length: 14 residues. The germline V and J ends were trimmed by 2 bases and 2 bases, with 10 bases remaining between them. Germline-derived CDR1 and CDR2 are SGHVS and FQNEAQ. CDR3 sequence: CASSLRGKTYEQYF. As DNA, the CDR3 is TGTGCCAGCAGCTTAAGGGGGAAGACCTACGAGCAGTACTTC.

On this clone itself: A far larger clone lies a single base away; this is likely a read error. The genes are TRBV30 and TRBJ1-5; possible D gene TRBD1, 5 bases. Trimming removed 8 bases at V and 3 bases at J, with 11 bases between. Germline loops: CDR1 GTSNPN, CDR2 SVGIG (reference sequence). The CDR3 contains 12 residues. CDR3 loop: CAAGLDNQPQHF. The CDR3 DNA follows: TGTGCCGCGGGACTGGACAATCAGCCCCAGCATTTT.

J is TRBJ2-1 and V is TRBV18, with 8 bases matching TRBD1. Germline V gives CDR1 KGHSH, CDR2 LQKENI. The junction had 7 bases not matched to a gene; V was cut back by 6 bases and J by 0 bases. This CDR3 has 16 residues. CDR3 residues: CASSLGQGSSYNEQFF. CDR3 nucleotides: TGTGCCAGCTCTCTTGGACAGGGAAGCTCCTACAATGAGCAGTTCTTC.

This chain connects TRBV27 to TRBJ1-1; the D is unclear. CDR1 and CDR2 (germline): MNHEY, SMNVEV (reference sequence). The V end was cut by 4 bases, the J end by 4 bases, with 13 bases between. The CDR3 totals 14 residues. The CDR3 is CASSSIVGGTEAFF. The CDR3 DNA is TGTGCCAGCAGTTCCATCGTCGGAGGCACTGAAGCTTTCTTT.

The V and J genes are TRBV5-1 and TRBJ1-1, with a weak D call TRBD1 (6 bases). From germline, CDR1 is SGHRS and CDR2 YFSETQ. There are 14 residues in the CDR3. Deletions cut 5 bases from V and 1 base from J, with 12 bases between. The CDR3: CASSFLGANTEAFF. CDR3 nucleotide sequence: TGCGCCAGCAGTTTTTTGGGGGCGAACACTGAAGCTTTCTTT.